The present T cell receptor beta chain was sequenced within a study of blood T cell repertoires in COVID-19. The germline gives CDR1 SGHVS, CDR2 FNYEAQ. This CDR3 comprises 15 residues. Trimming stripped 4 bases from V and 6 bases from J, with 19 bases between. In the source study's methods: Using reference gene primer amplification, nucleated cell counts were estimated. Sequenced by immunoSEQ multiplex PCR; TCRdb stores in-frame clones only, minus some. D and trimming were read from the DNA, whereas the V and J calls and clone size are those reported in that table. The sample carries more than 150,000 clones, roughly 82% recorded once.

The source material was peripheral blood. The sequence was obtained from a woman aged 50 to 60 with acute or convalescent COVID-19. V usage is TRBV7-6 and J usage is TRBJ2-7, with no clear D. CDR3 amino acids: CASSSRSGGLREQYF. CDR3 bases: TGTGCCAGCAGCTCTAGGAGTGGCGGCCTCCGCGAGCAGTACTTC. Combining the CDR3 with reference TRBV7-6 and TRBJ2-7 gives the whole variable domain GAGVSQSPRYKVTKRGQDVALRCDPISGHVSLYWYRQALGQGPEFLTYFNYEAQQDKSGLPNDRFSAERPEGSISTLTIQRTEQRDSAMYRCASSSRSGGLREQYFGPGTRLTVT.